Each of the 12 T cell receptor beta chains below was sequenced from the same sample in a study of early T cells in non-severe SARS-CoV-2 infection. Via MiXCR, TCRdb re-called the 5' RACE reads, giving one row per CDR3 protein. The sample consists of 65,000 to 95,000 distinct CDR3 sequences, approximately 5% of them appearing once. The material sequenced was whole blood, taken at baseline. The receptors here all came from an adult who was a healthcare worker with PCR-confirmed SARS-CoV-2 infection or an uninfected control (not recorded which).

This clonotype was counted a few times. The chain is built from TRBV9 and TRBJ1-1, with TRBD1 identical over 8 bases. This CDR3 region has 15 residues. After removal of 1 base from V and 6 bases from J, the junction contained 8 bases not matched to a gene. Looked up from germline, CDR1 is SGDLS and CDR2 is YYNGEE. In DNA, the CDR3 is TGTGCCAGCAGCGTAAGGCTGGACAGGGCGTCTGAAGCTTTCTTT. Protein: CASSVRLDRASEAFF.

There are many counts of this clonotype. V is TRBV7-2 and J is TRBJ1-1; 10 bases line up with TRBD1. Germline V gene data show CDR1 as SGHTA and CDR2 as FQGNSA. The CDR3 extends over 16 amino acids. V lost 2 bases and J lost 4; bases outside the gene matches: 7. This CDR3 is CASSLLGQGMSTEAFF. CDR3 in DNA: TGTGCCAGCAGCTTATTGGGACAGGGGATGAGCACTGAAGCTTTCTTT.

This clonotype was observed at least ten times. This chain connects TRBV7-2 to TRBJ2-5; D remains unclear. V lost 1 base and J lost 5, with 14 bases in between. The CDR3 contains 15 residues. Germline V gene lookup returns CDR1 SGHTA and CDR2 FQGNSA. CDR3 nucleotides: TGTGCCAGCAGCTTAGTGGGCAGCCAACAGGAGACCCAGTACTTC. Translating it yields CASSLVGSQQETQYF. Looking up the rest from reference TRBV7-2 and TRBJ2-5 gives the full variable domain: GAGVSQSPSNKVTEKGKDVELRCDPISGHTALYWYRQSLGQGLEFLIYFQGNSAPDKSGLPSDRFSAERTGGSVSTLTIQRTQQEDSAVYLCASSLVGSQQETQYFGPGTRLLVL.

V usage is TRBV28 and J usage is TRBJ2-1; 12 bases align to TRBD2. The CDR3 sequence is 16 residues long. In germline, CDR1 is MDHEN, CDR2 SYDVKM. V lost 7 bases to trimming and J lost 0 bases; unmatched junction nucleotides: 4. CDR3 protein: CASTETSGSSYNEQFF. The DNA for the CDR3 is TGTGCCAGCACCGAGACTAGCGGGAGCTCCTACAATGAGCAGTTCTTC.

The chain is built from TRBV6-1 and TRBJ2-3, with 9 bases fitting TRBD2. Per germline, CDR1 MNHNS and CDR2 SASEGT. The CDR3 loop spans 15 amino acids. The J segment lost 2 bases and the V segment lost 4 bases, leaving 4 bases of the junction unmatched. The DNA for the CDR3 is TGTGCCAGCAGTGGTAGCGGGGGATACACAGATACGCAGTATTTT. Amino acid sequence: CASSGSGGYTDTQYF.

This chain links TRBV5-8 with TRBJ1-5; 7 bases map to TRBD1. Germline loops: CDR1 SGHTS, CDR2 YDEGEE. The CDR3 loop spans 17 amino acids. After removal of 3 bases from V and 0 bases from J, the junction contained 9 bases not matched to a gene. The CDR3: CASSSGTDSYSNQPQHF. In nucleotides, the CDR3 is TGTGCCAGCAGCTCCGGGACAGACTCTTATAGCAATCAGCCCCAGCATTTT.

This clonotype has at least ten counts. This chain uses TRBV10-3 with TRBJ1-2; D is possibly TRBD1 (6 bases). V was trimmed by 4 bases and J by 0 bases, leaving 21 bases between them. The CDR3 is 18 amino acids. Germline lookup yields CDR1 ENHRY and CDR2 SYGVKD. In DNA, the CDR3 is TGTGCCATCAGTGCCATATTACAGCGACAGGAGACTAACTATGGCTACACCTTC. This translates into CAISAILQRQETNYGYTF.

As regards this clonotype: A much larger clone is a single base away; this may be a read error. The chain is built from TRBV6-6 and TRBJ1-6; no definite D call. The length of the CDR3 is 16 residues. CDR1 and CDR2 (germline): MNHNY, SVGAGI (reference sequence). The CDR3 DNA reads TGTGCCGGCAGTTACTCAAAGGCCACTGATAATTCACCCCTCCACTTT. It yields the protein CAGSYSKATDNSPLHF.

This clonotype was detected many times. The chain couples TRBV7-9 to TRBJ1-1; maybe TRBD1 (6 bases). Per germline, CDR1 SEHNR and CDR2 FQNEAQ (reference sequence). The CDR3 loop spans 14 amino acids. Trimming took off 11 bases at V and 2 bases at J, with 18 bases between the two ends. The CDR3 DNA follows: TGTGCCGCCGGACGGGGGGGCGTAAACACTGAAGCTTTCTTT. Protein sequence: CAAGRGGVNTEAFF. Combining the CDR3 with reference TRBV7-9 and TRBJ1-1 gives the whole variable domain DTGVSQNPRHKITKRGQNVTFRCDPISEHNRLYWYRQTLGQGPEFLTYFQNEAQLEKSRLLSDRFSAERPKGSFSTLEIQRTEQGDSAMYLCAAGRGGVNTEAFFGQGTRLTVV.

This clonotype was observed many times. V and J are TRBV29-1 and TRBJ2-3; 8 bases map to TRBD2. The J segment lost 4 bases and the V segment lost 4 bases, leaving 10 bases of the junction unmatched. Germline CDR1 reads SQVTM; CDR2 reads ANQGSEA. This CDR3 has 15 amino acids. The CDR3 coding sequence is TGCAGCGTTGGGGCGACGGGAGGGATTGCAGATACGCAGTATTTT. It codes for CSVGATGGIADTQYF.

This clonotype was picked up many times. This sequence joins TRBV6-1 and TRBJ2-7; D not certain. Germline CDR1 reads MNHNS; CDR2 reads SASEGT. CDR3 size: 16 residues. Trimming took 0 bases from V and 0 from J, leaving 12 bases between them. The CDR3 region is CASSEAVAEPSYEQYF. CDR3 coding DNA: TGTGCCAGCAGTGAAGCGGTGGCGGAGCCCTCCTACGAGCAGTACTTC.

This clonotype has just a few counts. The chain is built from TRBV6-5 and TRBJ1-1, with D tentatively TRBD1 (6 bases). Between the trimmed V and J ends, which lost 6 bases and 3 bases, there was a span of 11 bases. The CDR3 runs 13 residues. Germline values: CDR1 MNHEY, CDR2 SVGAGI. The CDR3 DNA follows: TGTGCCAGCAGAAGGGGGGAATACACTGAAGCTTTCTTT. This sequence encodes CASRRGEYTEAFF.